Following are 17 T cell receptor beta chains from one sample sequenced in a study of blood T cell repertoires in COVID-19. Data came from immunoSEQ multiplex PCR; TCRdb stores just in-frame clones and leaves some out. Of about 81,000 clones in the sample, 91% are singletons; the top ten hold 1.5% to 2%. Sequencing was performed on peripheral blood. These receptors all come from a woman aged 45-59 years in a cohort sampled during active COVID-19.

The J gene is TRBJ2-1, the V gene TRBV5-6; 9 bases match TRBD1. The germline CDR1 and CDR2 sequences are SGHDT and YYEEEE. The CDR3 spans 13 residues. Unmatched junction bases numbered 2, after V lost 4 bases and J lost 6 bases. CDR3 amino acids: CASSPDRGNEQFF. The CDR3 DNA follows: TGTGCCAGCAGCCCGGACAGGGGCAATGAGCAGTTCTTC.

V usage is TRBV28 and J usage is TRBJ2-7; D is possibly TRBD2 (5 bases). CDR1 is MDHEN, CDR2 SYDVKM, per germline. The V end was cut by 0 bases, the J end by 0 bases, with 9 bases between. The CDR3 extends over 15 amino acids. CDR3 residues: CASSLWRESSYEQYF. Here the CDR3 DNA reads TGTGCCAGCAGTTTATGGAGGGAGAGCTCCTACGAGCAGTACTTC.

The rearrangement joins TRBV19 to TRBJ2-1, with 8 bases fitting TRBD1. Germline CDR1 LNHDA, CDR2 SQIVND (reference sequence). V shed 9 bases and J 3 bases; nucleotides not matched to a gene: 13. The CDR3 is made up of 16 amino acids. CDR3 in amino acids: CASRGRELSNYNEQFF. The DNA of the CDR3 is TGTGCCAGCAGGGGGCGTGAACTTTCGAACTACAATGAGCAGTTCTTC.

The J gene is TRBJ1-5, the V gene TRBV9; maybe TRBD1 (6 bases). CDR3 length: 18 amino acids. The germline V and J ends were trimmed by 2 bases and 1 base, with 19 bases remaining between them. Germline V gives CDR1 SGDLS, CDR2 YYNGEE. CDR3 sequence (DNA): TGTGCCAGCAGCGTGTCCAGGGGCCCAGGGTACAGCAATCAGCCCCAGCATTTT. The encoded protein is CASSVSRGPGYSNQPQHF. Combining the CDR3 with reference TRBV9 and TRBJ1-5 gives the whole variable domain DSGVTQTPKHLITATGQRVTLRCSPRSGDLSVYWYQQSLDQGLQFLIQYYNGEERAKGNILERFSAQQFPDLHSELNLSSLELGDSALYFCASSVSRGPGYSNQPQHFGDGTRLSIL.

The chain is built from TRBV7-3 and TRBJ1-2, with 7 positions matching TRBD1. This CDR3 spans 13 amino acids. J lost 2 bases, V lost 5 bases, and 2 bases had no gene match. Germline CDR1 is SGHTA and CDR2 is FQGTGA. The CDR3 DNA sequence: TGTGCCAGCAGCCTACAGGGGAACTATGGCTACACCTTC. This codes for CASSLQGNYGYTF.

This chain uses TRBV9 with TRBJ1-2; D is ambiguous. The CDR3 length is 15 residues. Deletions cut 0 bases from V and 7 bases from J, with 16 bases between. Germline CDR1 is SGDLS and CDR2 is YYNGEE. This chain's CDR3 is CASSVASSREGGYTF. The CDR3 DNA is TGTGCCAGCAGCGTAGCTTCATCGAGGGAAGGTGGCTACACCTTC.

The chain links TRBV27 to TRBJ2-3, with D maybe TRBD1 (5 bases). The germline CDR1 and CDR2 sequences are MNHEY and SMNVEV (reference sequence). CDR3 length: 15 amino acids. V lost 2 bases and J lost 3, with 12 bases in between. The CDR3 is CASSLTRVGTDTQYF. The CDR3, as DNA: TGTGCCAGCAGTTTAACCAGGGTGGGGACAGATACGCAGTATTTT.

The chain is built from TRBV9 and TRBJ2-5; 8 positions match TRBD2. The CDR3 has 15 amino acids. The trim removed 3 bases at V and 5 bases at J, leaving 9 bases unmatched. From germline, CDR1 is SGDLS and CDR2 YYNGEE. DNA of the CDR3: TGTGCCAGCAGCGCAGGACTAGCAGCGTATGAGACCCAGTACTTC. It codes for CASSAGLAAYETQYF.

The J gene is TRBJ1-5, the V gene TRBV12-3 or TRBV12-4; D uncertain. Trimming cost V 0 bases and J 4 bases, with 4 bases left between them. The CDR3 length is 13 residues. CDR3 nucleotide sequence: TGTGCCAGCAGTTTAGCCCGGAATCAGCCCCAGCATTTT. This gives the protein CASSLARNQPQHF.

The V and J genes are TRBV7-8 and TRBJ2-2, with a possible D match to TRBD2 (5 bases). V was pared by 6 bases and J by 6 bases, with 23 bases between. The germline CDR1 and CDR2 sequences are SGHVS and FQNEAQ. The CDR3 has 17 amino acids. The CDR3 protein is CASSRGLVLGVPGELFF. Written as DNA, the CDR3 is TGTGCCAGCAGTCGCGGCCTGGTATTGGGAGTCCCCGGGGAGCTGTTTTTT.

This clone was seen just once. The chain links TRBV4-1 to TRBJ2-3; D is possibly TRBD2 (5 bases). The V gene lost 1 base and the J gene lost 3 bases, with 14 bases spanning the gap. This CDR3 spans 16 amino acids. Germline V CDR1 and CDR2: MGHRA, YSYEKL. CDR3 nucleotides: TGCGCCAGCAGCCAAGTCCCGGGGAGTAGGACAGATACGCAGTATTTT. Protein: CASSQVPGSRTDTQYF.

This clone was found once. The genes are TRBV7-2 and TRBJ1-1, with TRBD1 matching over 12 bases. Germline V gene sequence: CDR1 SGHTA, CDR2 FQGNSA. V gave up 0 bases and J gave up 4 bases; unmatched junction bases: 6. This CDR3 is 17 amino acids long. The CDR3 loop reads CASSLAGTGGAGTEAFF. CDR3 sequence (DNA): TGTGCCAGCAGCTTAGCGGGGACAGGGGGCGCTGGCACTGAAGCTTTCTTT.

As concerns this clone: The same CDR3 also results from other DNA sequences found in this sample. The chain carries TRBV5-4 and TRBJ1-6, with D unresolved. Germline assignment: CDR1 SGHNT and CDR2 YYREEE (reference sequence). The CDR3 totals 14 residues. Deletions cut 4 bases from V and 4 bases from J, with 9 bases between. The CDR3 region has the DNA TGTGCCAGCAGCCTCGCGGGGTATAATTCACCCCTCCACTTT. Amino acids: CASSLAGYNSPLHF.

The J gene is TRBJ1-2, the V gene TRBV3-1 (or the pseudogene TRBV3-2), with D perhaps TRBD1 (6 bases). This CDR3 spans 13 amino acids. The germline V gene has CDR1 LGHDT and CDR2 YNNKEL (reference sequence). Trimming removed 6 bases at V and 8 bases at J, with 16 bases between. The chain's CDR3 is CASRSPGAGGYTF. The CDR3 bases are TGTGCCAGCAGGAGTCCAGGGGCAGGAGGCTACACCTTC.

V usage is TRBV7-2 and J usage is TRBJ2-3, with 11 bases fitting TRBD2. CDR1 and CDR2 (germline): SGHTA, FQGNSA. With V trimmed by 3 bases and J by 4 bases, 3 bases remained unmatched. This CDR3 is 15 amino acids long. The CDR3 here is CASSLLAGGADTQYF. CDR3 nucleotide sequence: TGTGCCAGCAGCTTGCTAGCGGGAGGAGCAGATACGCAGTATTTT.

This chain links TRBV5-1 with TRBJ1-2; maybe TRBD1 (6 bases). V shed 0 bases and J shed 3 bases, with 15 bases lying between them. The CDR3 has 16 residues. Germline CDR1 and CDR2: SGHRS and YFSETQ. The CDR3 protein is CASSLGLQGTDYGYTF. CDR3 bases: TGCGCCAGCAGCTTGGGTCTCCAGGGGACGGACTATGGCTACACCTTC.

V and J are TRBV6-6 and TRBJ1-1, with D unclear. The V and J ends lost 6 bases and 3 bases respectively, with 14 bases between them. Germline V gene lookup returns CDR1 MNHNY and CDR2 SVGAGI (reference sequence). The CDR3 covers 14 residues. As DNA, the CDR3 is TGTGCCAGCAGAAATCTCCCCTCGGACACTGAAGCTTTCTTT. As protein: CASRNLPSDTEAFF.